The 20 T cell receptor beta chains listed next were all sequenced from one sample in a study of tumor and adjacent non-tumor tissue in lung cancer. The library came from three nested PCR rounds adapted from ARM-PCR protocols. TCRdb redid the calling of the multiplex PCR reads with MiXCR, one entry per CDR3 protein. This table holds roughly 200,000 distinct CDR3 sequences, over 55% found once. This sample's RNA came from whole unsorted tissue. The sequenced sample was lung tumor tissue. The receptor source for this set is a man aged 60 to 75 with non-small cell lung cancer.

A remark on this clonotype: No conserved phenylalanine or tryptophan is present at the end of the CDR3, so a read error is the likely explanation. This chain joins TRBV4-3 and TRBJ2-2, with D hard to call. Germline V gene lookup returns CDR1 LGHNA and CDR2 YSLEER. This CDR3 has 16 residues. For the CDR3, the DNA is TGCGCCAGCAGCCAAGAATTCAGAACGAACATCGGGGAGCTGTTTTTA. Translated, it gives CASSQEFRTNIGELFL.

This clonotype was detected ten times or more. The chain is built from TRBV20-1 and TRBJ1-6; 10 nucleotides agree with TRBD1. V lost 0 bases and J lost 9; bases outside the gene matches: 5. CDR3 length: 15 amino acids. CDR1 is DFQATT and CDR2 is SNEGSKA in the germline V gene (reference sequence). The CDR3 nucleotides are TGCAGTGCTAGAGATTTCGGGACAGGGGCTTCACCCCTCCACTTT. It codes for CSARDFGTGASPLHF.

The V gene is TRBV20-1, the J gene TRBJ2-3, with 10 bases lining up with TRBD2. Unmatched junction bases numbered 8, after V lost 7 bases and J lost 7 bases. CDR3 size: 13 residues. CDR1 and CDR2 from the germline V gene are DFQATT and SNEGSKA (reference sequence). The CDR3 region has the DNA TGCAGTGTTATACTAGCGGGAATAAATACGCAGTATTTT. Encoded protein: CSVILAGINTQYF.

Points on this clonotype: One end of the junction does not line up with germline, which may come from a read error. The chain is built from TRBV15 and TRBJ2-1; D is tentatively TRBD1 or TRBD2 (6 bases each). The CDR3 runs to 14 residues. The germline gives CDR1 LNHNV, CDR2 YYDKDF (reference sequence). CDR3 nucleotides: TGTGCCACCGGTTCGGGGGCCGCATACAATGAGCAGTTATTC. Protein sequence: CATGSGAAYNEQLF. Looking up the rest from reference TRBV15 and TRBJ2-1 gives the full variable domain: DAMVIQNPRYQVTQFGKPVTLSCSQTLNHNVMYWYQQKSSQAPKLLFHYYDKDFNNEADTPDNFQSRRPNTSFCFLDIRSPGLGDTAMYLCATGSGAAYNEQLFGPGTRLTVL.

As to this clonotype: The conserved phenylalanine or tryptophan normally closing the CDR3 is absent here, so this likely arose from a read error. The DNA is left out, because the CDR3 cannot be placed on it with certainty; the CDR3 is given as TCRdb lists it. J is TRBJ2-2 and V is TRBV20-1; no check of the table's D call, TRBD2, against the DNA was made. Termini included, the CDR3 measures 15 amino acids. CDR1 and CDR2 from the germline V gene are DFQATT and SNEGSKA (reference sequence). The CDR3 here is CSVTLAGGPPGSCFL.

Turning to this clonotype: One base away lies a much larger clone, so this may be a sequencing read error. Written as DNA, the CDR3 is TGCAGCGTTGGGACAGGGAGTAACACCATATATTTT. Translation gives CSVGTGSNTIYF. This chain links TRBV29-1 with TRBJ1-3; TRBD1 agrees at 8 bases. CDR3 length: 12 residues. The germline V gene has CDR1 SQVTM and CDR2 ANQGSEA. J was trimmed by 7 bases and V by 4 bases; bases with no gene match: 3.

This clonotype was seen ten or more times. V usage is TRBV11-2 and J usage is TRBJ1-2; the D is unclear. In germline, CDR1 is SGHAT, CDR2 FQNNGV. The V gene lost 5 bases and the J gene lost 5 bases, with 12 bases spanning the gap. The CDR3 has 13 residues. The CDR3 region is CASSPGLTYGYTF. The CDR3, as DNA: TGTGCCAGCAGCCCGGGTCTCACGTATGGCTACACCTTC.

This clonotype was seen more than once but under ten times. The chain recombines TRBV6-5 with TRBJ1-3; maybe TRBD1 (5 bases). Per germline, CDR1 MNHEY and CDR2 SVGAGI. This CDR3 spans 13 amino acids. V was cut by 4 bases and J by 3 bases, with 7 bases left in between. Here the CDR3 DNA reads TGTGCCAGCAGTTGGCAGGGTGGAAACACCATATATTTT. It specifies CASSWQGGNTIYF.

This clonotype appeared a few times. A much more abundant neighbour one base away suggests this may be a read error. This chain joins TRBV20-1 and TRBJ1-2; 7 nucleotides match TRBD1. The V gene's germline CDR1 is DFQATT and CDR2 SNEGSKA (reference sequence). There are 13 residues in the CDR3. The CDR3 bases are TGCAATGCTAGGGACAGCGGCAACTATGGCTACACCTTC. It encodes CNARDSGNYGYTF.

This clonotype was observed a few times. This rearrangement joins TRBV6-5 to TRBJ1-5, with TRBD1 matching over 8 bases. The CDR3 sequence is 16 residues long. V was clipped by 6 bases and J by 6 bases; unmatched bases: 13. Germline loops: CDR1 MNHEY, CDR2 SVGAGI. CDR3 sequence: CASSSLSRGRSQPQHF. The CDR3 coding sequence is TGTGCCAGCAGCTCGTTAAGCAGGGGGCGCAGTCAGCCCCAGCATTTT.

This clonotype was detected only a few times. At one end, the junction sequence differs from germline, possibly due to a read error. CDR3 protein: CASSFFLAMADTQYF. The CDR3 nucleotides are TGTGCTAGCAGCTTTTTCTTAGCGATGGCAGATACACAGTATTTT. V is TRBV11-2 and J is TRBJ2-3; tentatively, D is TRBD2 (5 bases). CDR1 is SGHAT, CDR2 FQNNGV, per germline. The CDR3 extends over 15 amino acids.

As for this clonotype: Sequence at one end of the junction differs from germline and may be a read error. The V gene is TRBV6-6, the J gene TRBJ1-2; 8 nucleotides line up with TRBD1. CDR3 length equals 15 residues. Germline loops: CDR1 MNHNY, CDR2 SVGAGI (reference sequence). The CDR3 reads CASGYRTGRRDGYIF. CDR3 coding DNA: TGTGCCAGCGGTTACCGGACAGGGAGAAGGGATGGCTACATCTTC.

This clonotype was seen just once. This is likely a read error, given that the CDR3 carries no conserved phenylalanine or tryptophan at its end. The DNA is omitted, as the CDR3 cannot be located on it reliably, and the CDR3 follows TCRdb's listing. The chain combines TRBV11-3 with TRBJ1-1. The CDR3 contains 14 residues when both ends are counted. The germline V gene encodes CDR1 SGHNT and CDR2 YENEEA. The CDR3 is CASNLGGVNTEASI.

Points on this clonotype: A much larger clone sits a single nucleotide away, making a read error possible. This chain links TRBV4-2 with TRBJ1-2; D not resolved. Germline values: CDR1 LGHNA, CDR2 YNFKEQ. The CDR3 runs to 14 residues. As DNA, the CDR3 is TGTGCCAGCAACCAAGATCTACAGAACTATGGCTACACCTTC. Translating it yields CASNQDLQNYGYTF.

With regard to this clonotype: In this CDR3 the conserved last residue, phenylalanine or tryptophan, is missing, so a read error is likely. The rearrangement links TRBV11-3 to TRBJ2-3; a weak D match, TRBD2 (5 bases). CDR1 is SGHNT, CDR2 YENEEA, per germline. The V end was cut by 6 bases, the J end by 4 bases, with 11 bases between. This CDR3 comprises 13 residues. CDR3 residues: CASSLSGSDTQYI. The CDR3 bases are TGTGCCAGCAGTTTGTCGGGGTCAGATACGCAGTATATT.

Concerning this clonotype itself: The conserved closing phenylalanine or tryptophan is absent in this CDR3, likely reflecting a read error. J is TRBJ1-5 and V is TRBV20-1; D is possibly TRBD1 (5 bases). The V gene's germline CDR1 is DFQATT and CDR2 SNEGSKA (reference sequence). The CDR3 length is 17 residues. For the CDR3, the DNA is TGCAATGCTAGAGATGGGGCCAAGGTCCGTAGCAATCAGCCCCAGCATCTT. It encodes CNARDGAKVRSNQPQHL.

The chain uses TRBV6-5 and TRBJ1-4; tentative D call: TRBD1 (5 bases). The length of the CDR3 is 15 residues. Germline assignment: CDR1 MNHEY and CDR2 SVGAGI. With 4 bases removed from V and 10 bases from J, the gap between germline ends came to 19 bases. The CDR3 coding sequence is TGTGCCAGCAGTTCCCTTTCAGCGGGGGTCGTAAAACTGTTTTTT. It translates to CASSSLSAGVVKLFF.

This clonotype was counted only a few times. V usage is TRBV6-6 and J usage is TRBJ2-3; D gene uncertain. V gave up 2 bases and J gave up 2 bases, with 8 bases separating them. From germline, CDR1 is MNHNY and CDR2 SVGAGI (reference sequence). The CDR3 spans 14 residues. The DNA for the CDR3 is TGTGCCAGCAGTTACGGGGTTATCACAGATACGCAGTATTTT. Translated: CASSYGVITDTQYF.

Turning to this clonotype: The conserved phenylalanine or tryptophan normally closing the CDR3 is absent here, so this likely arose from a read error. V gene TRBV29-1 combines with J gene TRBJ2-3; TRBD2 matches 7 bases. This CDR3 is built from 11 residues. The V and J ends lost 8 bases and 4 bases, in that order; junction bases with no gene match: 3. Germline loops: CDR1 SQVTM, CDR2 ANQGSEA. CDR3 amino acids: CSIRGADTQYS. The CDR3 DNA is TGCAGCATTCGGGGGGCAGATACGCAGTATTCT.

This clonotype was detected a few times. The genes are TRBV6-1 and TRBJ2-7, with D hard to call. Trimming took off 6 bases at V and 3 bases at J, with 3 bases between the two ends. The CDR3 sequence is 10 residues long. Germline CDR1 is MNHNS and CDR2 is SASEGT. The CDR3 loop is CASRSYEQYF. The DNA for the CDR3 is TGTGCCAGCAGAAGCTACGAGCAGTACTTC.